The 8 T cell receptor beta chains below come from one sample, sequenced in a study of identical twins. TCRdb itself ran the 5' RACE reads through MiXCR, one entry per CDR3 protein. The sample lists just under 650,000 distinct CDR3 sequences; about 7.1% were seen once. These data were likewise used in another study, on yellow fever vaccine responses in identical twins.

The sample was PBMCs. The receptors derive from a woman younger than 35 in good health.

The genes are TRBV6-1 and TRBJ2-6; D is perhaps TRBD1 (5 bases). This CDR3 contains 15 residues. Between the trimmed V and J ends, which lost 2 bases and 1 base, there was a span of 6 bases. Germline CDR1 reads MNHNS; CDR2 reads SASEGT. CDR3 sequence (DNA): TGTGCCAGCAGTGAACAGGGATCTGGGGCCAACGTCCTGACTTTC. This codes for CASSEQGSGANVLTF.

This clonotype turned up a few times. The chain joins TRBV5-1 to TRBJ1-4; D might be TRBD1 (5 bases). The CDR3 runs 18 residues. The germline gives CDR1 SGHRS, CDR2 YFSETQ. V lost 1 base, J lost 3 bases, and 19 bases lay in between. CDR3 in amino acids: CASSLFAGPRRPNEKLFF. The CDR3 nucleotides are TGCGCCAGCAGCTTGTTCGCGGGGCCAAGGCGGCCTAATGAAAAACTGTTTTTT.

The CDR3 nucleotides read TGTGCCAGCAGTTGGGGCGCTGGCTACGAGCAGTACTTC. It codes for CASSWGAGYEQYF. The chain couples TRBV12-3 or TRBV12-4 to TRBJ2-7, with TRBD1 as a possible D gene (5 bases). With 4 bases removed from V and 3 bases from J, the gap between germline ends came to 10 bases. This CDR3 contains 13 residues.

This clonotype was counted at least ten times. The chain is built from TRBV2 and TRBJ2-6; 7 nucleotides match TRBD1. This CDR3 has 15 residues. Germline CDR1 reads SNHLY; CDR2 reads FYNNEI. V lost 5 bases and J lost 4; bases outside the gene matches: 5. The CDR3 nucleotides read TGTGCCAGCAGTCAGACAGGGACCGGGGCCAACGTCCTGACTTTC. Protein: CASSQTGTGANVLTF. The entire variable domain, with the rest obtained from reference TRBV2 and TRBJ2-6, is as follows: EPEVTQTPSHQVTQMGQEVILRCVPISNHLYFYWYRQILGQKVEFLVSFYNNEISEKSEIFDDQFSVERPDGSNFTLKIRSTKLEDSAMYFCASSQTGTGANVLTFGAGSRLTVL.

This clonotype was picked up many times. The V call is TRBV7-2, the J call TRBJ2-1; TRBD1 agrees at 7 bases. The V gene's germline CDR1 is SGHTA and CDR2 FQGNSA. J lost 4 bases, V lost 5 bases, and 5 bases had no gene match. The CDR3 spans 14 residues. CDR3 loop: CASSQGQLYNEQFF. The CDR3 nucleotides are TGTGCCAGCAGCCAGGGACAGCTGTACAATGAGCAGTTCTTC.

In this sample, this clonotype turned up many times. This chain uses TRBV12-3 or TRBV12-4 with TRBJ2-3, with 7 positions matching TRBD2. With V trimmed by 6 bases and J by 11 bases, 8 bases remained unmatched. This CDR3 has 12 residues. CDR3 sequence (DNA): TGTGCCAGCAGCCCCGGGGGGAGAGGGCAGTATTTT. Amino acids: CASSPGGRGQYF.

This clonotype was recorded many times. The chain combines TRBV5-1 with TRBJ2-7; 9 bases line up with TRBD2. This CDR3 contains 13 residues. CDR1 SGHRS and CDR2 YFSETQ come from the germline V gene. The V gene end was trimmed by 8 bases and the J gene end by 2 bases; junction bases not matched to a gene: 5. The CDR3 loop is CASGLAPTYEQYF. In nucleotides, the CDR3 is TGCGCCAGTGGACTAGCGCCAACCTACGAGCAGTACTTC.

This clonotype has ten or more counts. The chain carries TRBV5-1 and TRBJ2-2; 7 bases are shared with TRBD2. The CDR3 is 16 amino acids. In germline, CDR1 is SGHRS, CDR2 YFSETQ. V lost 4 bases and J lost 2; bases outside the gene matches: 8. The CDR3 coding sequence is TGCGCCAGCAGCGCCCGGCGGGGGTCTAACACCGGGGAGCTGTTTTTT. As protein: CASSARRGSNTGELFF.